Following are 3 T cell receptor beta chains from one sample sequenced in a study of vaccination effects on CD4 cells after COVID-19 (dated by TCRdb to between 2021 and 2022). After about 9 days of culture, CD4+ T cells were isolated with the EasySep CD4+ T cell isolation kit. Participants received two doses of either the BNT162b2 or the mRNA-1273 mRNA SARS-CoV-2 vaccine. Antigens of these TCRs are unknown. Libraries were built with the immunoSEQ multiplex PCR assay. TCRdb provides this immuneACCESS table in a form limited to in-frame rearrangements. Some clones are lacking; in checked studies, under half of them reflect an unresolved V gene, and why the rest are absent is not known. The sample table shows some 69,000 clones, and around 73% are seen once. About 2% of the sample rests with the top ten. The sample consisted of CD4+ T cells from PBMCs cultured without peptide, taken after COVID-19 vaccination. The receptors were gathered from a human donor who received a COVID-19 vaccine.

The table lists this clone with a count of one. V and J are TRBV11-1 and TRBJ2-7; the D gene is possibly TRBD1 (6 bases). This CDR3 has 15 amino acids. Germline CDR1 reads SGHAT; CDR2 reads FQDESV (reference sequence). V lost 6 bases, J lost 0 bases, and 15 bases lay in between. CDR3 protein: CASSPYSDSSYEQYV. The CDR3 DNA reads TGTGCCAGCAGTCCCTACTCGGACAGCTCCTACGAGCAGTACGTC.

V is TRBV5-1 and J is TRBJ1-3, with 7 bases lining up with TRBD1. V lost 8 bases, J lost 4 bases, and 18 bases stayed unmatched. The CDR3 covers 17 residues. Germline lookup yields CDR1 SGHRS and CDR2 YFSETQ. CDR3 coding DNA: TGCGCCAGGACAGGGCCCAGGGGGGAAATCGTCGGAAACACCATATATTTT. Translating gives CARTGPRGEIVGNTIYF.

The CDR3 sequence: CASSLTDRSYEQYV. The DNA for the CDR3 is TGTGCCAGCAGTTTGACAGACCGCTCCTACGAGCAGTACGTC. V gene TRBV6-5 combines with J gene TRBJ2-7, with D tentatively TRBD1 (5 bases). The CDR3 consists of 14 residues. Germline assignment: CDR1 MNHEY and CDR2 SVGAGI. Trimming stripped 4 bases from V and 0 bases from J, with 10 bases between.